This record concerns one T cell receptor beta chain sequence. Its matching antigen is unknown. This sample stems from a study of early T cells in non-severe SARS-CoV-2 infection. Study in general: Chains stayed unpaired after sequencing of bulk RNA from unsorted whole blood. Study findings and constraints: Private and CD4 specificities were missed by VDJdb matching, skewed to anti-spike CD8.

Attached unique molecular identifiers marked individual cDNA molecules. Via MiXCR, TCRdb re-called the 5' RACE reads, giving one row per CDR3 protein. The table has tens of thousands of distinct CDR3 sequences, approximately 13% seen once. Trimming shortened V by 4 bases and J by 0 bases, and 17 bases separated the two germline ends. Germline V gene lookup returns CDR1 SGDLS and CDR2 YYNGEE. The CDR3 spans 17 residues. Material: whole blood. V is TRBV9 and J is TRBJ2-1, with a possible D match to TRBD2 (7 bases). The receptor was isolated from an adult who was a healthcare worker with PCR-confirmed SARS-CoV-2 infection or an uninfected control (not recorded which). CDR3 sequence reads: CASSSSGRGSSYNEQFF. DNA of the CDR3: TGTGCCAGCAGCTCTAGTGGGAGGGGGAGCTCCTACAATGAGCAGTTCTTC.